This entry lists 26 T cell receptor beta chains sequenced from one sample in a study of T cell responses to AZD1222 COVID-19 vaccine. TCRdb keeps only in-frame clones here, not all; method: immunoSEQ multiplex PCR. The table has some 70,000 clones, about 80% seen once. The material was peripheral blood, obtained 28 days after the second AZD1222 dose. Source of these receptors: an adult who received the AZD1222 COVID-19 vaccine.

The chain is built from TRBV7-6 and TRBJ1-5; D is ambiguous. The CDR3 length is 19 residues. CDR1 is SGHVS and CDR2 is FNYEAQ in the germline V gene. V was trimmed by 5 bases and J by 0 bases, leaving 23 bases between them. The CDR3 DNA reads as TGTGCCAGCAGCCTTTGGCCCGCGATCGGGCCTTATAGCAATCAGCCCCAGCATTTT. Amino acids: CASSLWPAIGPYSNQPQHF.

The chain recombines TRBV29-1 with TRBJ2-7; 11 bases align to TRBD1. Germline V gene lookup returns CDR1 SQVTM and CDR2 ANQGSEA. CDR3 length equals 13 residues. Unmatched junction bases numbered 3, after V lost 2 bases and J lost 6 bases. CDR3 loop: CSVEQGQGVEQYF. The CDR3 DNA follows: TGCAGCGTTGAACAGGGACAGGGGGTCGAGCAGTACTTC.

The V gene is TRBV24-1, the J gene TRBJ2-5; 7 nucleotides align to TRBD2. J lost 4 bases, V lost 12 bases, and 7 bases had no gene match. Germline V CDR1 and CDR2: KGHDR, SFDVKD. This CDR3 contains 12 residues. The CDR3 DNA sequence: TGTGCCTCAAGTCCGGGGGGAGAGACCCAGTACTTC. Amino acids: CASSPGGETQYF.

This clone was counted a few times. This sequence joins TRBV2 and TRBJ2-3, with 9 bases fitting TRBD2. V dropped 7 bases and J dropped 2; count of bases not matched to a gene: 10. Germline V gene data show CDR1 as SNHLY and CDR2 as FYNNEI. CDR3 length equals 16 residues. CDR3 amino acids: CASKSYLAGPTDTQYF. The CDR3 bases are TGTGCCAGCAAATCCTACCTAGCGGGGCCCACAGATACGCAGTATTTT.

The chain employs TRBV12-3 or TRBV12-4 and TRBJ1-2, with D tentatively TRBD1 (6 bases). This CDR3 is built from 13 residues. V shed 3 bases and J shed 3 bases, with 8 bases lying between them. The chain's CDR3 is CASSFSGDYGYTF. Here the CDR3 DNA reads TGTGCCAGCAGTTTTTCAGGGGACTATGGCTACACCTTC.

The chain combines TRBV27 with TRBJ1-5, with D perhaps matching TRBD1 (5 bases). The CDR3 is made up of 16 amino acids. Germline-derived CDR1 and CDR2 are MNHEY and SMNVEV (reference sequence). The ends were cut back, 8 bases at V and 8 bases at J, with 25 bases in the middle. The CDR3 sequence: CASRISGIGFEEPQHF. CDR3 in DNA: TGTGCCAGCCGCATCTCAGGGATTGGATTTGAAGAGCCCCAGCATTTT.

The chain employs TRBV6-2 or TRBV6-3 and TRBJ1-5; a possible D gene is TRBD1 (6 bases). Between the trimmed V and J ends, which lost 2 bases and 7 bases, there was a span of 15 bases. From germline, CDR1 is MNHEY and CDR2 SVGEGT. The length of the CDR3 is 15 residues. DNA for the CDR3: TGTGCCAGCAGTTACCCAGGGGTTTGGGTCCAGCCCCAGCATTTT. Protein product: CASSYPGVWVQPQHF.

The chain recombines TRBV18 with TRBJ2-7; no reliable D call. The CDR3 is 13 amino acids. Germline values: CDR1 KGHSH, CDR2 LQKENI. Deletions cut 3 bases from V and 6 bases from J, with 12 bases between. This chain's CDR3 is CASSPSVGREQYF. The CDR3 nucleotides read TGTGCCAGCTCACCTTCAGTAGGCCGCGAGCAGTACTTC.

The chain recombines TRBV2 with TRBJ1-6; D is ambiguous. V was cut by 7 bases and J by 11 bases, with 12 bases left in between. From germline, CDR1 is SNHLY and CDR2 FYNNEI. The CDR3 is made up of 12 amino acids. The CDR3, as DNA: TGTGCCAGCATCCCTAGGGTTCCACCCCTCCACTTT. It encodes CASIPRVPPLHF.

This sequence joins TRBV6-5 and TRBJ2-2; the D is unclear. The V gene's germline CDR1 is MNHEY and CDR2 SVGAGI. V was clipped by 7 bases and J by 7 bases, with 13 bases between them. This CDR3 has 13 residues. CDR3 region: CASNQRRGGELFF. CDR3 DNA sequence: TGTGCCAGCAATCAGCGCCGCGGCGGGGAGCTGTTTTTT.

This clone showed up just once. This chain uses TRBV19 with TRBJ2-7; D remains unclear. CDR3 length: 13 residues. Germline CDR1 and CDR2: LNHDA and SQIVND (reference sequence). Trimming took 2 bases from V and 2 from J, leaving 7 bases between them. CDR3 bases: TGTGCCAGTAGTATATCCCTGGCCTACGAGCAGTACTTC. Amino acid sequence: CASSISLAYEQYF.

V and J are TRBV19 and TRBJ1-5; the D is unclear. The V gene's germline CDR1 is LNHDA and CDR2 SQIVND (reference sequence). V dropped 5 bases and J dropped 11 bases, with 19 bases sitting between them. The length of the CDR3 is 14 residues. The CDR3 nucleotides read TGTGCCAGTAGTCCCCAGACCGGTCCACTGTCCCAGCATTTT. It specifies CASSPQTGPLSQHF.

This clone was observed a single time. The chain couples TRBV7-2 to TRBJ1-2, with D unresolved. This CDR3 region has 15 residues. The V end was cut by 7 bases, the J end by 2 bases, with 17 bases between. CDR1 SGHTA and CDR2 FQGNSA come from the germline V gene. The CDR3 sequence: CASTGSGGNNYGYTF. The CDR3 coding sequence is TGTGCCAGCACCGGTAGTGGAGGGAACAACTATGGCTACACCTTC.

The genes are TRBV21-1 and TRBJ2-2; the table names TRBD2, a call not compared with the DNA. TRBV21-1 is recorded as a pseudogene. This CDR3 region has 19 residues. The CDR3 nucleotides read TGTGCCAACGACCCCGAAAGATCCGGGACTAGCGTAATACTCGGGGAGCTGTTTTTT. Its translation is CANDPERSGTSVILGELFF.

The chain has TRBV5-1 and TRBJ1-2; D ambiguous. The CDR3 has 13 residues. V lost 0 bases, J lost 7 bases, and 10 bases lay in between. Per the germline V gene, CDR1 is SGHRS and CDR2 is YFSETQ. This CDR3 is CASSLEGIGGYTF. CDR3 DNA: TGCGCCAGCAGCTTGGAGGGTATAGGTGGCTACACCTTC.

This chain joins TRBV27 and TRBJ1-1; TRBD1 might be the D (6 bases). V shed 5 bases and J shed 2 bases, with 24 bases lying between them. The CDR3 length is 18 residues. The germline CDR1 and CDR2 sequences are MNHEY and SMNVEV (reference sequence). DNA of the CDR3: TGTGCCAGCAGTCCCCCTGCGTTTAAGGGGGAACCTAACACTGAAGCTTTCTTT. As protein: CASSPPAFKGEPNTEAFF.

This chain links TRBV20-1 with TRBJ2-3; D not resolved. Germline CDR1 and CDR2: DFQATT and SNEGSKA (reference sequence). This CDR3 comprises 10 residues. Trimming removed 6 bases at V and 6 bases at J, with 7 bases between. In DNA, the CDR3 is TGCAGTGCCCATGACGATACGCAGTATTTT. Encoded protein: CSAHDDTQYF.

The rearrangement joins TRBV27 to TRBJ2-6, with 10 bases matching TRBD1. The V gene's germline CDR1 is MNHEY and CDR2 SMNVEV (reference sequence). Trimming cost V 3 bases and J 1 base; bases outside gene matches: 9. The CDR3 has 19 residues. The CDR3 region has the DNA TGTGCCAGCAGTTTCCGACAGGGGGCGCCCAGTTCTGGGGCCAACGTCCTGACTTTC. This sequence encodes CASSFRQGAPSSGANVLTF.

The chain is built from TRBV19 and TRBJ1-5, with TRBD1 matching 8 bases. The germline V gene encodes CDR1 LNHDA and CDR2 SQIVND (reference sequence). This CDR3 has 14 residues. With 4 bases clipped from V and 5 bases from J, the junction kept 4 bases outside the gene matches. Here the CDR3 reads CASSRTGYDQPQHF. The CDR3 region has the DNA TGTGCCAGTAGTAGGACAGGGTACGATCAGCCCCAGCATTTT.

The table lists this clone with a count of one. The V and J genes are TRBV7-9 and TRBJ1-2; TRBD1 matches at 10 bases. The CDR3 spans 16 residues. V dropped 1 base and J dropped 4; count of bases not matched to a gene: 6. Germline CDR1 SEHNR, CDR2 FQNEAQ (reference sequence). CDR3 nucleotide sequence: TGTGCCAGCAGCTTAGGGACAGGGGGGCTCGGCTATGGCTACACCTTC. Its protein product is CASSLGTGGLGYGYTF.

The genes are TRBV7-9 and TRBJ1-5; D gene unclear. Germline CDR1 reads SEHNR; CDR2 reads FQNEAQ (reference sequence). Deletions cut 0 bases from V and 7 bases from J, with 13 bases between. This CDR3 contains 15 residues. The CDR3 region has the DNA TGTGCCAGCAGCTTAGCCGGGTCACCGGGACAGCCCCAGCATTTT. This encodes CASSLAGSPGQPQHF.

This chain links TRBV5-1 with TRBJ1-6, with TRBD1 identical over 9 bases. There are 14 residues in the CDR3. The germline gives CDR1 SGHRS, CDR2 YFSETQ. After removal of 5 bases from V and 7 bases from J, the junction contained 4 bases not matched to a gene. As DNA, the CDR3 is TGCGCCAGCAGGCCCGGGACAGGGAATTCACCCCTCCACTTT. Encoded protein: CASRPGTGNSPLHF.

The chain has TRBV5-1 and TRBJ1-4; D is uncertain. V lost 4 bases and J lost 8, with 18 bases in between. The CDR3 sequence is 15 residues long. Germline CDR1 is SGHRS and CDR2 is YFSETQ. The CDR3 DNA reads as TGCGCCAGCAGCCCGATGACTCAGCGAGGGGAAAAACTGTTTTTT. This translates into CASSPMTQRGEKLFF.

This rearrangement joins TRBV7-6 to TRBJ2-1; 10 positions agree with TRBD1. V lost 4 bases, J lost 3 bases, and 3 bases stayed unmatched. The CDR3 has 15 amino acids. CDR1 and CDR2 from the germline V gene are SGHVS and FNYEAQ. The DNA for the CDR3 is TGTGCCAGCAGCTCGGGACAGGGGCTCTACAATGAGCAGTTCTTC. Protein: CASSSGQGLYNEQFF.

This clone showed up just once. The chain combines TRBV5-6 with TRBJ1-2; 10 nucleotides align to TRBD1. J was trimmed by 8 bases and V by 3 bases; bases with no gene match: 4. CDR3 length: 13 amino acids. CDR1 is SGHDT, CDR2 YYEEEE, per germline. CDR3 bases: TGTGCCAGCAGCTCAGGACAGGGGGAAGGCTACACCTTC. It translates to CASSSGQGEGYTF.

V usage is TRBV18 and J usage is TRBJ2-1; no clear D gene. The CDR3 runs to 11 residues. V was trimmed by 10 bases and J by 5 bases, leaving 9 bases between them. Per the germline V gene, CDR1 is KGHSH and CDR2 is LQKENI. CDR3 DNA sequence: TGTGCCATCGGCAGGAACAATGAGCAGTTCTTC. Its protein product is CAIGRNNEQFF.